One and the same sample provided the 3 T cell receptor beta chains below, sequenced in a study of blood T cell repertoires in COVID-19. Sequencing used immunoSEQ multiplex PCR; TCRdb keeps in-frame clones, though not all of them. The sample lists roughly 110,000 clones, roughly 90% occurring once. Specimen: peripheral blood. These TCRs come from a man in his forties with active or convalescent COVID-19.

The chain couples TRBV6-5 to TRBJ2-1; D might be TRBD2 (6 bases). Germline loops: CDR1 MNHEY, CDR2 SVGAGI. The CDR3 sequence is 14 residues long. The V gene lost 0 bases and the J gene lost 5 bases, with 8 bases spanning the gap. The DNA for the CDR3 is TGTGCCAGCAGTTACTCGGGGGGAGACAATGAGCAGTTCTTC. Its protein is CASSYSGGDNEQFF.

The CDR3 sequence is CASSPGQGNYGYTF. CDR3 DNA: TGTGCCAGCAGCCCGGGACAGGGAAACTATGGCTACACCTTC. The rearrangement links TRBV11-1 to TRBJ1-2; 9 nucleotides agree with TRBD1. Germline loops: CDR1 SGHAT, CDR2 FQDESV (reference sequence). V gave up 5 bases and J gave up 2 bases; unmatched junction bases: 3. This CDR3 has 14 residues. Full variable domain (rest looked up from reference TRBV11-1 and TRBJ1-2): EAEVAQSPRYKITEKSQAVAFWCDPISGHATLYWYRQILGQGPELLVQFQDESVVDDSQLPKDRFSAERLKGVDSTLKIQPAELGDSAMYLCASSPGQGNYGYTFGSGTRLTVV.

CDR3 nucleotides: TGCAGTGCTAGTAGACAGGCTGAAGCTTTCTTT. This encodes CSASRQAEAFF. The chain recombines TRBV20-1 with TRBJ1-1; tentatively, D is TRBD1 (6 bases). V lost 3 bases and J 6 bases, leaving 8 bases between the germline ends. CDR1 is DFQATT and CDR2 is SNEGSKA in the germline V gene (reference sequence). The CDR3 loop spans 11 amino acids.